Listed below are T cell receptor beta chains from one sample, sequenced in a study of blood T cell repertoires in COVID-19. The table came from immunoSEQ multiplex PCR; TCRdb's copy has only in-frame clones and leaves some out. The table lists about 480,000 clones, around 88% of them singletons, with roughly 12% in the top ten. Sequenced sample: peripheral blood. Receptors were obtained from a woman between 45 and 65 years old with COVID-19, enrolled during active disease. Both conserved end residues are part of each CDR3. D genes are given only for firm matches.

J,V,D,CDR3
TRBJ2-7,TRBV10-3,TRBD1,CAIRGGQTYEQYF
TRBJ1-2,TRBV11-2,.,CASSLGLGGNLYGYTF
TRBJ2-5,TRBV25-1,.,CASSELARRQETQYF
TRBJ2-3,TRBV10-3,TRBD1,CAISERAGGSATDTQYF
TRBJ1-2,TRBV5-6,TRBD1,CASSLGQGNYGYTF
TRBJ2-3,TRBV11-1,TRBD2,CASSFGSGGTDTQYF
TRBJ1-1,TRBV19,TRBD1,CASMGGTGGMNTEAFF
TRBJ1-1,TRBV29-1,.,CTGGEGRNTEAFF
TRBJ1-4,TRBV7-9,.,CASSLVPYQEKLFF
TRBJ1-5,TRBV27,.,CASTPQGHDQPQHF
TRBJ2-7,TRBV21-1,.,CASSKEGGQAYEQYF
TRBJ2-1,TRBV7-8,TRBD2,CASSLDSGLAGVGNEQFF
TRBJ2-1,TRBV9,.,CASSGRDIYNEQFF
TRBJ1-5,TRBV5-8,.,CASSLGPSNQPQHF
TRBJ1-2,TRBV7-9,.,CASSARTGYGYTF
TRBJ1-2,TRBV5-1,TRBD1,CASSIGTANYGYTF
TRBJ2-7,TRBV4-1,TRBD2,CASSRMGLAVEEQYF
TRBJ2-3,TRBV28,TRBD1,CASSSGQGLDTQYF
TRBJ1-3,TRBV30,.,CAWRREGLSSGNTIYF
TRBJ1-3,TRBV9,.,CASSVEAGESGNTIYF
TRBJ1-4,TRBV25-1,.,CASSEGVKGRNEKLFF
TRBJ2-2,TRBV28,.,CASSTRGATGELFF
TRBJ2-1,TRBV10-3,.,CAISDGAGRVSEQFF
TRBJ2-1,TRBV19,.,CATSTRGVRNEQFF
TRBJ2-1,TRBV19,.,CASSMSAGAKYNEQFF
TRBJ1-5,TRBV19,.,CASSIRGLGQPQHF
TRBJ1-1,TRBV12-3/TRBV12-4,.,CASSLRQGTEAFF